Shown below are 23 T cell receptor beta chains from a single sample sequenced in a study of CD8 T cells in Susac syndrome. The RNA, roughly 0.5 to 1 ug, was put through reverse transcription using random hexamers. TCRdb itself ran the immunoSEQ multiplex PCR reads through MiXCR, one entry per CDR3 protein. The sample contains 100,000 to 150,000 distinct CDR3 sequences, around 96% of which appear only once. Sequencing was carried out using CD4+ T cells from PBMCs. Receptor source: a human donor in good health.

The chain recombines TRBV5-1 with TRBJ2-1; TRBD1 matches at 8 bases. Germline CDR1 is SGHRS and CDR2 is YFSETQ. This CDR3 has 12 residues. V shed 4 bases, J shed 9 bases, and the junction held 3 bases outside the gene matches. The CDR3 region is CASSTGGGEQFF. As DNA, the CDR3 is TGCGCCAGCAGCACAGGGGGAGGTGAGCAGTTCTTC.

The chain recombines TRBV20-1 with TRBJ2-2; possible D gene TRBD2, 6 bases. CDR1 and CDR2 from the germline V gene are DFQATT and SNEGSKA (reference sequence). V shed 0 bases and J shed 0 bases, with 8 bases lying between them. CDR3 length: 15 residues. Here the CDR3 DNA reads TGCAGTGCTAGAGAGGGGGGACCGAACACCGGGGAGCTGTTTTTT. Residues: CSAREGGPNTGELFF.

This clonotype has only a few counts. The V and J genes are TRBV6-5 and TRBJ1-1; D not certain. Germline CDR1 and CDR2: MNHEY and SVGAGI. V gave up 2 bases and J gave up 4 bases, with 14 bases separating them. The CDR3 is 15 amino acids. This CDR3 reads CASSYRYLGSTEAFF. CDR3 coding DNA: TGTGCCAGCAGTTACCGCTATTTGGGCAGCACTGAAGCTTTCTTT.

The chain combines TRBV7-9 with TRBJ1-2; D possibly corresponds to TRBD1 (5 bases). V dropped 2 bases and J dropped 2 bases, with 15 bases sitting between them. The length of the CDR3 is 16 residues. Germline-derived CDR1 and CDR2 are SEHNR and FQNEAQ (reference sequence). The CDR3 protein is CASSLPGAGTNYGYTF. Here the CDR3 DNA reads TGTGCCAGCAGCTTACCTGGGGCAGGGACCAACTATGGCTACACCTTC.

The chain combines TRBV25-1 with TRBJ2-5, with 7 positions matching TRBD2. CDR1 is MGHDK, CDR2 SYGVNS, per germline. Trimming removed 1 base from V and 5 bases from J; junction bases left unmatched: 7. This CDR3 has 15 residues. The CDR3 reads CASSEFAGDLETQYF. In nucleotides, the CDR3 is TGTGCCAGCAGTGAATTCGCGGGAGACCTGGAGACCCAGTACTTC.

The V gene is TRBV7-2, the J gene TRBJ2-5; D is perhaps TRBD1 (6 bases). Trimming cost V 6 bases and J 1 base, with 21 bases left between them. The CDR3 spans 17 residues. Looked up from germline, CDR1 is SGHTA and CDR2 is FQGNSA. The CDR3, as DNA: TGTGCCAGCAGTCTAGTCGGCCAACAGGGCCCCCAAGAGACCCAGTACTTC. Translated: CASSLVGQQGPQETQYF.

The chain employs TRBV30 and TRBJ2-4; TRBD2 agrees at 7 bases. CDR1 is GTSNPN and CDR2 is SVGIG in the germline V gene (reference sequence). The CDR3 sequence is 13 residues long. The J segment lost 7 bases and the V segment lost 0 bases, leaving 3 bases of the junction unmatched. The DNA of the CDR3 is TGTGCCTGGAGTGTAAGGGGAGGGAACATTCAGTACTTC. As protein: CAWSVRGGNIQYF. Complete variable domain (other parts from reference TRBV30 and TRBJ2-4): SQTIHQWPATLVQPVGSPLSLECTVEGTSNPNLYWYRQAAGRGLQLLFYSVGIGQISSEVPQNLSASRPQDRQFILSSKKLLLSDSGFYLCAWSVRGGNIQYFGAGTRLSVL.

A few counts support this clonotype. The genes are TRBV5-4 and TRBJ2-3, with TRBD2 matching 12 bases. The CDR3 runs to 15 residues. CDR1 is SGHNT and CDR2 is YYREEE in the germline V gene (reference sequence). V was clipped by 0 bases and J by 4 bases; unmatched bases: 0. The CDR3 DNA is TGTGCCAGCAGCTTGGGACTAGCGGGAGCAGATACGCAGTATTTT. This sequence encodes CASSLGLAGADTQYF.

The rearrangement links TRBV29-1 to TRBJ1-1; 7 nucleotides align to TRBD1. CDR3 size: 16 residues. The V gene's germline CDR1 is SQVTM and CDR2 ANQGSEA. V lost 6 bases, J lost 4 bases, and 17 bases stayed unmatched. In DNA, the CDR3 is TGCAGCGTCCTGACGCGGGGACAGACAGGGAGCACTGAAGCTTTCTTT. Protein sequence: CSVLTRGQTGSTEAFF.

The gene calls are TRBV6-5 and TRBJ2-3, with TRBD2 as a possible D gene (6 bases). CDR1 and CDR2 (germline): MNHEY, SVGAGI. The V end was cut by 2 bases, the J end by 0 bases, with 9 bases between. There are 15 residues in the CDR3. CDR3 sequence reads: CASSYGGVSTDTQYF. Written as DNA, the CDR3 is TGTGCCAGCAGTTACGGCGGGGTTAGCACAGATACGCAGTATTTT.

The chain is built from TRBV25-1 and TRBJ2-7; TRBD2 matches 12 bases. V trimming: 5 bases; J trimming: 5 bases; junction bases outside the gene matches: 16. CDR1 and CDR2 from the germline V gene are MGHDK and SYGVNS. The CDR3 consists of 18 residues. CDR3 sequence reads: CASSPTSGRRASGDEQYF. Here the CDR3 DNA reads TGTGCCAGCAGTCCGACTAGCGGGAGAAGGGCCTCGGGGGACGAGCAGTACTTC.

The V and J genes are TRBV25-1 and TRBJ2-5, with D unclear. Germline V CDR1 and CDR2: MGHDK, SYGVNS. Trimming took 7 bases from V and 5 from J, leaving 26 bases between them. This CDR3 spans 17 amino acids. The chain's CDR3 is CASTESPGLDPWETQYF. In DNA form, the CDR3 reads TGTGCCAGCACCGAAAGTCCAGGTCTGGATCCATGGGAGACCCAGTACTTC. The entire variable domain, with the rest obtained from reference TRBV25-1 and TRBJ2-5, is as follows: EADIYQTPRYLVIGTGKKITLECSQTMGHDKMYWYQQDPGMELHLIHYSYGVNSTEKGDLSSESTVSRIRTEHFPLTLESARPSHTSQYLCASTESPGLDPWETQYFGPGTRLLVL.

This rearrangement joins TRBV9 to TRBJ1-1, with no clear D. Germline CDR1 SGDLS, CDR2 YYNGEE. This CDR3 is 14 amino acids long. Trimming removed 3 bases from V and 0 bases from J, with 9 bases in between. The CDR3 bases are TGTGCCAGCAGCGAGCCTCAGGTGAACACTGAAGCTTTCTTT. Translated, it gives CASSEPQVNTEAFF.

CDR3 in DNA: TGTGCCAGCAGCCTCAACGGGGAGCTGTTTTTT. This gives the protein CASSLNGELFF. The chain employs TRBV3-1 and TRBJ2-2; D gene unclear. Germline V CDR1 and CDR2: LGHDT, YNNKEL (reference sequence). The CDR3 has 11 amino acids. V shed 4 bases and J shed 7 bases, with 4 bases lying between them.

This chain joins TRBV5-4 and TRBJ2-5; D may be TRBD1 (6 bases). The CDR3 length is 14 residues. Trimming took 4 bases from V and 2 from J, leaving 12 bases between them. Germline V gene data show CDR1 as SGHNT and CDR2 as YYREEE (reference sequence). CDR3 sequence (DNA): TGTGCCAGCAGCGCCCGAGGGACACAAGAGACCCAGTACTTC. As protein: CASSARGTQETQYF.

The J gene is TRBJ1-1, the V gene TRBV4-3; the D is unclear. With 4 bases removed from V and 6 bases from J, the gap between germline ends came to 21 bases. The germline CDR1 and CDR2 sequences are LGHNA and YSLEER. CDR3 length equals 16 residues. For the CDR3, the DNA is TGCGCCAGCAGCCTAGGTGCCCCTACTGTCTACGCTGAAGCTTTCTTT. Amino acids: CASSLGAPTVYAEAFF.

The CDR3 here is CASWKGGTKTSNNTEAFF. The CDR3 DNA reads as TGTGCCAGTTGGAAGGGGGGCACAAAAACATCGAACAACACTGAAGCTTTCTTT. The gene calls are TRBV19 and TRBJ1-1; tentatively, D is TRBD1 (6 bases). Germline V CDR1 and CDR2: LNHDA, SQIVND (reference sequence). This CDR3 has 18 residues. The V gene lost 8 bases and the J gene lost 2 bases, with 27 bases spanning the gap.

This rearrangement joins TRBV5-1 to TRBJ2-1; perhaps TRBD2 as D (7 bases). The V end was cut by 0 bases, the J end by 7 bases, with 20 bases between. This CDR3 has 17 residues. Germline-derived CDR1 and CDR2 are SGHRS and YFSETQ. This chain's CDR3 is CASSLGLARGYSNEQFF. CDR3 sequence (DNA): TGCGCCAGCAGCTTGGGACTAGCCAGGGGCTACAGTAATGAGCAGTTCTTC.

As DNA, the CDR3 is TGTGCCAGCAGGGAGATGAACACTGAAGCTTTCTTT. Its protein is CASREMNTEAFF. This chain connects TRBV6-2 or TRBV6-3 to TRBJ1-1; the D is unclear. The V and J ends lost 6 bases and 0 bases respectively, with 5 bases between them. Germline CDR1 MNHEY, CDR2 SVGEGT. This CDR3 comprises 12 residues.

The chain employs TRBV15 and TRBJ2-1, with D uncertain. Looked up from germline, CDR1 is LNHNV and CDR2 is YYDKDF (reference sequence). The V end was cut by 0 bases, the J end by 8 bases, with 26 bases between. The CDR3 extends over 19 amino acids. CDR3 coding DNA: TGTGCCACCAGCAGAGATCCCGCCGTGTATGTAGCTTCTAGTCATGAGCAGTTCTTC. Translation gives CATSRDPAVYVASSHEQFF.

Here the CDR3 reads CASSRRGLGETQYF. The CDR3 DNA reads TGTGCCAGCAGTCGGAGGGGGCTGGGGGAGACCCAGTACTTC. This sequence joins TRBV6-2 or TRBV6-3 and TRBJ2-5, with D perhaps TRBD1 (7 bases). The length of the CDR3 is 14 residues. The germline gives CDR1 MNHEY, CDR2 SVGEGT. V was clipped by 5 bases and J by 5 bases, with 15 bases between them.

The chain is built from TRBV5-1 and TRBJ1-1; the D is unclear. Germline V CDR1 and CDR2: SGHRS, YFSETQ. V was trimmed by 4 bases and J by 7 bases, leaving 14 bases between them. The length of the CDR3 is 13 residues. The CDR3 protein is CASSPNLIVEAFF. CDR3 in DNA: TGCGCCAGCAGCCCCAACCTTATAGTTGAAGCTTTCTTT.

This clonotype was seen a single time. The V call is TRBV3-1, the J call TRBJ2-5, with 9 bases fitting TRBD2. CDR1 is LGHDT, CDR2 YNNKEL, per germline (reference sequence). The CDR3 spans 14 residues. V was pared by 4 bases and J by 5 bases, with 5 bases of the junction left unmatched. The CDR3 DNA follows: TGTGCCAGCAGCCTGCGGGAGGGCCGGGAGACCCAGTACTTC. This codes for CASSLREGRETQYF.